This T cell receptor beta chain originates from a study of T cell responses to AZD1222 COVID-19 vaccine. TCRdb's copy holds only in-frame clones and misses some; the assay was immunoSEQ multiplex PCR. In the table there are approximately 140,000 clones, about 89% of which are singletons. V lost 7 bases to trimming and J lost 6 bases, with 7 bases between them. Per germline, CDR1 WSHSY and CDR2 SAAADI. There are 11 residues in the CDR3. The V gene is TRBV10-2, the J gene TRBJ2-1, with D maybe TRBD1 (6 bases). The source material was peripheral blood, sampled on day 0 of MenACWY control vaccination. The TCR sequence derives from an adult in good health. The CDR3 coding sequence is TGCGCCAGCAAACAGGGCAATGAGCAGTTCTTC. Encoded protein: CASKQGNEQFF.